Listed below are T cell receptor beta chains from one sample, sequenced in a study of shared clonotypes between healthy human individuals. Clones were read by immunoSEQ multiplex PCR, and TCRdb kept only the in-frame ones, dropping some. The sample has a few hundred thousand clones, 65% seen once. What was sequenced was memory CD4+ T cells sorted from blood. The receptors originated from a man in his thirties or forties in good health. Both conserved end residues are part of each CDR3. A D gene is named only where the DNA matches it firmly. Where a row states a size, it is once, few, many or the class of an expanded clone; other rows omit it.

D gene: -
J gene: TRBJ2-5
V gene: TRBV4-1
clone size: -
CDR3 DNA: TGCGCCAGCAGCCAATATGAGTGGGAGACCCAGTACTTC
CDR3 protein: CASSQYEWETQYF

D gene: TRBD2
J gene: TRBJ2-2
V gene: TRBV5-1
clone size: -
CDR3 DNA: TGCGCCAGCAGTTTCAGTCTAGCGGGAGATGGTACCGGGGAGCTGTTTTTT
CDR3 protein: CASSFSLAGDGTGELFF

D gene: -
J gene: TRBJ1-5
V gene: TRBV7-8
clone size: -
CDR3 DNA: TGTGCCAGCAGTCGTAGTGGGGGAATTAGCAATCAGCCCCAGCATTTT
CDR3 protein: CASSRSGGISNQPQHF

D gene: -
J gene: TRBJ1-2
V gene: TRBV5-6
clone size: -
CDR3 DNA: TGTGCCAGCAGCCACGTATTACCCATATATGGCTACACCTTC
CDR3 protein: CASSHVLPIYGYTF

D gene: -
J gene: TRBJ1-5
V gene: TRBV6-5
clone size: -
CDR3 DNA: TGTGCCAGCAGGAGAAATAGCAATCAGCCCCAGCATTTT
CDR3 protein: CASRRNSNQPQHF

D gene: TRBD1
J gene: TRBJ1-2
V gene: TRBV2
clone size: -
CDR3 DNA: TGTGCCAGCAGGCAGACAGGGGCGGATGGCTACACCTTC
CDR3 protein: CASRQTGADGYTF

D gene: -
J gene: TRBJ2-3
V gene: TRBV2
clone size: -
CDR3 DNA: TGTGCCAGCACCAGCGTGGATACGCAGTATTTT
CDR3 protein: CASTSVDTQYF

D gene: TRBD1
J gene: TRBJ2-7
V gene: TRBV4-3
clone size: -
CDR3 DNA: TGCGCCAGCAGCCATGGGACAGGGGCTACCGAGCAGTACTTC
CDR3 protein: CASSHGTGATEQYF

D gene: -
J gene: TRBJ1-2
V gene: TRBV28
clone size: -
CDR3 DNA: TGTGCCAGCAGTTCGTGGACGGACCGAACTAACTATGGCTACACCTTC
CDR3 protein: CASSSWTDRTNYGYTF

D gene: -
J gene: TRBJ1-1
V gene: TRBV15
clone size: -
CDR3 DNA: TGTGCCACCAGCAGAGATCTAGGGGGTAATGAAGCTTTCTTT
CDR3 protein: CATSRDLGGNEAFF

D gene: -
J gene: TRBJ1-1
V gene: TRBV18
clone size: -
CDR3 DNA: TGTGCCAGCTCACCCCAGCAGCTCGTGAACACTGAAGCTTTCTTT
CDR3 protein: CASSPQQLVNTEAFF

D gene: TRBD2
J gene: TRBJ2-7
V gene: TRBV6-1
clone size: few
CDR3 DNA: TGTGCCAGCAGTGAAATGACTAGCGGGCAACGCTACGAGCAGTACTTC
CDR3 protein: CASSEMTSGQRYEQYF

D gene: -
J gene: TRBJ2-7
V gene: TRBV20-1
clone size: -
CDR3 DNA: TGCAGTGCTAGTAGTACCTACGAGCAGTACTTC
CDR3 protein: CSASSTYEQYF

D gene: -
J gene: TRBJ2-7
V gene: TRBV4-3
clone size: -
CDR3 DNA: TGCGCCAGCAGCCAAGGTCGGAACAGGGTCGCCTACGAGCAGTACTTC
CDR3 protein: CASSQGRNRVAYEQYF

D gene: TRBD1
J gene: TRBJ1-1
V gene: TRBV6-9
clone size: once
CDR3 DNA: TGTGCCAGCAGCTTGACAGGGTTGGTCACTGAAGCTTTCTTT
CDR3 protein: CASSLTGLVTEAFF

D gene: -
J gene: TRBJ2-3
V gene: TRBV29-1
clone size: -
CDR3 DNA: TGCAGCGTAGCAAGCGTAGCAGATACGCAGTATTTT
CDR3 protein: CSVASVADTQYF